The 24 T cell receptor beta chains presented below share a single source sample, sequenced in a study of blood T cell repertoires in COVID-19. Only in-frame clones appear in the TCRdb table, and some are missing; sequencing was by immunoSEQ multiplex PCR. The sample has around 100,000 clones, 85% seen once. The specimen was peripheral blood. These receptors were obtained from a human donor in a cohort sampled during active COVID-19.

The chain couples TRBV5-1 to TRBJ2-7, with 11 bases that match TRBD2. The germline gives CDR1 SGHRS, CDR2 YFSETQ. The CDR3 is 13 residues long. J lost 6 bases, V lost 10 bases, and 9 bases had no gene match. For the CDR3, the DNA is TGCGCCTCCGGGCGGCTAGCGGGGGGCGAGCAGTACTTC. It is translated as CASGRLAGGEQYF.

This sequence joins TRBV27 and TRBJ1-4; 7 bases agree with TRBD1. With 4 bases clipped from V and 7 bases from J, the junction kept 0 bases outside the gene matches. The CDR3 is 12 residues long. The germline V gene encodes CDR1 MNHEY and CDR2 SMNVEV (reference sequence). The CDR3 is CASSYRGEKLFF. For the CDR3, the DNA is TGTGCCAGCAGTTACAGGGGTGAAAAACTGTTTTTT.

The chain is built from TRBV5-1 and TRBJ1-3; 8 bases align to TRBD1. Trimming removed 1 base from V and 0 bases from J; junction bases left unmatched: 9. Looked up from germline, CDR1 is SGHRS and CDR2 is YFSETQ. The CDR3 is made up of 18 amino acids. CDR3 amino acids: CASSLLGQASNSGNTIYF. DNA for the CDR3: TGCGCCAGCAGCTTGCTGGGACAGGCTTCAAACTCTGGAAACACCATATATTTT.

This sequence joins TRBV11-2 and TRBJ1-6; D unclear. In germline, CDR1 is SGHAT, CDR2 FQNNGV. With 5 bases removed from V and 7 bases from J, the gap between germline ends came to 15 bases. CDR3 size: 15 residues. This CDR3 reads CASSPQEGRNSPLHF. For the CDR3, the DNA is TGTGCCAGCAGCCCCCAGGAGGGTAGGAATTCACCCCTCCACTTT.

The chain links TRBV27 to TRBJ1-1, with D uncertain. Germline values: CDR1 MNHEY, CDR2 SMNVEV (reference sequence). The CDR3 sequence is 13 residues long. Trimming took off 2 bases at V and 1 base at J, with 5 bases between the two ends. The CDR3 DNA reads TGTGCCAGCAGTTTACGCAGGAACACTGAAGCTTTCTTT. This translates into CASSLRRNTEAFF.

The genes are TRBV6-1 and TRBJ1-6; D not certain. V lost 0 bases and J 3 bases, leaving 9 bases between the germline ends. From germline, CDR1 is MNHNS and CDR2 SASEGT. CDR3 length equals 16 residues. DNA for the CDR3: TGTGCCAGCAGTGAAGCGCAAGCTATCTATAATTCACCCCTCCACTTT. It codes for CASSEAQAIYNSPLHF.

J is TRBJ1-3 and V is TRBV19; the match to TRBD1 covers 7 bases. V shed 5 bases and J 0 bases; nucleotides not matched to a gene: 7. Germline V lookup: CDR1 LNHDA, CDR2 SQIVND (reference sequence). The CDR3 has 16 residues. The CDR3 coding sequence is TGTGCCAGTAGTCCCGACAGGGCGTACTCTGGAAACACCATATATTTT. This codes for CASSPDRAYSGNTIYF.

CDR3 sequence reads: CATQFGGESSDTQYF. The CDR3 DNA reads as TGTGCCACCCAATTTGGCGGGGAGTCATCAGATACGCAGTATTTT. The genes are TRBV19 and TRBJ2-3; tentatively, D is TRBD2 (6 bases). The CDR3 spans 15 residues. Germline-derived CDR1 and CDR2 are LNHDA and SQIVND (reference sequence). V lost 10 bases, J lost 4 bases, and 21 bases lay in between.

V and J are TRBV30 and TRBJ1-6; 7 bases are shared with TRBD1. CDR1 is GTSNPN and CDR2 is SVGIG in the germline V gene (reference sequence). Losses at the gene ends were 0 bases for V and 4 bases for J; bases not matched to a gene: 9. CDR3 length: 17 residues. CDR3 residues: CAWSVPSTGTYNSPLHF. The CDR3 nucleotides read TGTGCCTGGAGTGTACCTTCGACAGGGACTTATAATTCACCCCTCCACTTT.

The gene calls are TRBV6-2 or TRBV6-3 and TRBJ2-2; 11 bases are shared with TRBD2. J lost 7 bases, V lost 6 bases, and 7 bases had no gene match. Germline CDR1 reads MNHEY; CDR2 reads SVGEGT. CDR3 size: 15 residues. CDR3 in amino acids: CASSFSGGAHGELFF. The CDR3 DNA reads as TGTGCCAGCAGCTTTAGCGGGGGGGCCCACGGGGAGCTGTTTTTT.

The chain uses TRBV30 and TRBJ2-2, with 7 bases matching TRBD1. This CDR3 has 18 residues. Germline-derived CDR1 and CDR2 are GTSNPN and SVGIG (reference sequence). Losses at the gene ends were 2 bases for V and 1 base for J; bases not matched to a gene: 13. CDR3 in amino acids: CAWSYLGQVIRNTGELFF. The DNA of the CDR3 is TGTGCCTGGAGTTACCTAGGACAGGTAATAAGGAACACCGGGGAGCTGTTTTTT.

The V and J genes are TRBV2 and TRBJ1-6; perhaps TRBD1 as D (6 bases). This CDR3 comprises 15 residues. The ends were cut back, 2 bases at V and 3 bases at J, with 8 bases in the middle. Germline values: CDR1 SNHLY, CDR2 FYNNEI. CDR3 nucleotide sequence: TGTGCCAGCAGTGAAAGGGGACACTATAATTCACCCCTCCACTTT. It encodes CASSERGHYNSPLHF.

This sequence joins TRBV7-2 and TRBJ1-6, with D maybe TRBD1 (5 bases). Germline values: CDR1 SGHTA, CDR2 FQGNSA. V lost 4 bases to trimming and J lost 3 bases, with 10 bases between them. The CDR3 consists of 15 residues. DNA for the CDR3: TGTGCCAGCAGCTCCAGGGTTGACTATAATTCACCCCTCCACTTT. Encoded protein: CASSSRVDYNSPLHF. The whole variable domain, filled in from reference TRBV7-2 and TRBJ1-6, reads GAGVSQSPSNKVTEKGKDVELRCDPISGHTALYWYRQSLGQGLEFLIYFQGNSAPDKSGLPSDRFSAERTGGSVSTLTIQRTQQEDSAVYLCASSSRVDYNSPLHFGNGTRLTVT.

This rearrangement joins TRBV28 to TRBJ2-2; 11 positions match TRBD2. The length of the CDR3 is 16 residues. Germline V gives CDR1 MDHEN, CDR2 SYDVKM. Trimming cost V 6 bases and J 7 bases; bases outside gene matches: 10. The CDR3 DNA sequence: TGTGCCAGCAGGCCATCTCTAGCGGGGGGTTTCGGGGAGCTGTTTTTT. It specifies CASRPSLAGGFGELFF.

The chain couples TRBV28 to TRBJ2-1; 8 bases agree with TRBD1. V gave up 6 bases and J gave up 2 bases; unmatched junction bases: 6. Germline CDR1 and CDR2: MDHEN and SYDVKM. The CDR3 length is 15 residues. The CDR3 coding sequence is TGTGCCAGCAGCCACAGGGGGAGGACCTACAATGAGCAGTTCTTC. Its translation: CASSHRGRTYNEQFF.

The V gene is TRBV28, the J gene TRBJ1-5; 7 bases align to TRBD1. The CDR3 has 18 amino acids. Germline V gene data show CDR1 as MDHEN and CDR2 as SYDVKM. The trim removed 5 bases at V and 0 bases at J, leaving 13 bases unmatched. The CDR3 reads CASSPLTGPLYSNQPQHF. CDR3 nucleotides: TGTGCCAGCAGTCCCCTGACAGGGCCCCTTTATAGCAATCAGCCCCAGCATTTT.

This clone came up once. This chain uses TRBV19 with TRBJ2-4; D remains unclear. V was cut by 3 bases and J by 1 base, with 7 bases left in between. Germline CDR1 and CDR2: LNHDA and SQIVND (reference sequence). This CDR3 comprises 14 residues. CDR3 residues: CASSMLSAKNIQYF. The CDR3 coding sequence is TGTGCCAGTAGTATGTTGTCGGCCAAAAACATTCAGTACTTC.

This clone was picked up one time. The same CDR3 also results from other DNA sequences found in this sample. CDR3 sequence (DNA): TGTGCCAGCAGCTTTAACAGGGATACCGGGGAGCTGTTTTTT. Translating gives CASSFNRDTGELFF. J is TRBJ2-2 and V is TRBV7-2, with D maybe TRBD1 (6 bases). Germline V gene data show CDR1 as SGHTA and CDR2 as FQGNSA. V was clipped by 3 bases and J by 5 bases, with 10 bases between them. The CDR3 is 14 amino acids.

The J gene is TRBJ2-1, the V gene TRBV5-1, with 12 nucleotides matching TRBD2. The CDR3 extends over 15 amino acids. CDR1 SGHRS and CDR2 YFSETQ come from the germline V gene. Trimming took 4 bases from V and 3 from J; bases not matched to a gene: 2. CDR3 DNA: TGCGCCAGCAGCCGGGGACTAGCGGGCTACAATGAGCAGTTCTTC. Amino acids: CASSRGLAGYNEQFF.

This clone was seen just once. The V call is TRBV30, the J call TRBJ2-6; D unclear. Deletions cut 4 bases from V and 4 bases from J, with 5 bases between. This CDR3 comprises 12 residues. CDR1 is GTSNPN, CDR2 SVGIG, per germline (reference sequence). In DNA, the CDR3 is TGTGCCTGGAATAGAGGGGCCAACGTCCTGACTTTC. Translation gives CAWNRGANVLTF.

The CDR3 DNA sequence: TGTGCCAGCAGTCTCGGACAGGGAGGATCCACCGGGGAGCTGTTTTTT. This encodes CASSLGQGGSTGELFF. The V gene is TRBV2, the J gene TRBJ2-2, with 8 bases aligning to TRBD1. The CDR3 has 16 amino acids. In germline, CDR1 is SNHLY, CDR2 FYNNEI. Trimming took 5 bases from V and 4 from J; bases not matched to a gene: 9. Together with reference TRBV2 and TRBJ2-2, the CDR3 gives the full variable domain: EPEVTQTPSHQVTQMGQEVILRCVPISNHLYFYWYRQILGQKVEFLVSFYNNEISEKSEIFDDQFSVERPDGSNFTLKIRSTKLEDSAMYFCASSLGQGGSTGELFFGEGSRLTVL.

V and J are TRBV28 and TRBJ2-6; D not certain. This CDR3 is built from 14 residues. V was cut by 6 bases and J by 0 bases, with 6 bases left in between. Per germline, CDR1 MDHEN and CDR2 SYDVKM. The CDR3 reads CASRYSSGANVLTF. DNA for the CDR3: TGTGCCAGCAGGTACAGCTCTGGGGCCAACGTCCTGACTTTC.

V gene TRBV3-1 (or the pseudogene TRBV3-2) combines with J gene TRBJ1-5; D gene uncertain. Trimming cost V 0 bases and J 2 bases, with 11 bases left between them. This CDR3 is 16 amino acids long. In germline, CDR1 is LGHDT, CDR2 YNNKEL (reference sequence). CDR3 DNA sequence: TGTGCCAGCAGCCAAGATCAGCCCGGGGGCAATCAGCCCCAGCATTTT. Translated: CASSQDQPGGNQPQHF.

CDR3 sequence reads: CASSQAIVSGQNYGYTF. For the CDR3, the DNA is TGCGCCAGCAGCCAAGCTATCGTTTCGGGACAGAACTATGGCTACACCTTC. This sequence joins TRBV4-3 and TRBJ1-2, with TRBD1 matching 7 bases. This CDR3 region has 17 residues. Trimming cost V 1 base and J 2 bases; bases outside gene matches: 10. In germline, CDR1 is LGHNA, CDR2 YSLEER.